The present entry profiles one T cell receptor beta chain with its context. This record comes from a study of blood T cell repertoires in COVID-19. The CDR3 covers 13 residues. Between the trimmed V and J ends, which lost 6 bases and 7 bases, there was a span of 13 bases. The data were produced by immunoSEQ multiplex PCR, yet TCRdb's version contains in-frame clones alone and is incomplete. Among about 300,000 clones, 89% were seen once, and the ten largest hold less than 3.5%. What was sequenced was PBMCs or T cells enriched from blood (not recorded which). J is TRBJ1-5 and V is TRBV12-3 or TRBV12-4; no clear D. The receptor's source is a woman aged 45-59 years who had been exposed to COVID-19. The CDR3 sequence: CASRTSPSQPQHF. In nucleotides, the CDR3 is TGTGCCAGCAGGACAAGCCCGAGCCAGCCCCAGCATTTT.